Each of the 32 T cell receptor beta chains below was sequenced from the same sample in a study of identical twins. TCRdb ran MiXCR on the 5' RACE reads and lists one entry per CDR3 protein. Of about 530,000 distinct CDR3 sequences in the sample, approximately 20% were seen once. This sample was shared with a second study, whose subject was yellow fever vaccine responses in identical twins.

Sequencing used CD4+ T cells sorted from blood. The receptor set was obtained from a woman under 30 in good health.

This chain uses TRBV5-5 with TRBJ2-7; D remains unclear. Germline V gene data show CDR1 as SGHKS and CDR2 as YYEKEE (reference sequence). Between the trimmed V and J ends, which lost 0 bases and 0 bases, there was a span of 7 bases. This CDR3 has 14 amino acids. CDR3 DNA sequence: TGTGCCAGCAGCTTGGGGTGGTTCTCCTACGAGCAGTACGTC. Amino acid sequence: CASSLGWFSYEQYV.

This clonotype occurred a few times. This CDR3 reads CSARGAGGRYEQYF. CDR3 nucleotide sequence: TGCAGTGCTAGGGGCGCCGGCGGGCGATACGAGCAGTACTTC. The V and J genes are TRBV20-1 and TRBJ2-7; possible D gene TRBD2, 5 bases. Germline V lookup: CDR1 DFQATT, CDR2 SNEGSKA (reference sequence). The CDR3 is made up of 14 amino acids. V gave up 3 bases and J gave up 4 bases, with 16 bases separating them.

The chain combines TRBV5-1 with TRBJ1-6; no clear D gene. CDR3 length: 14 amino acids. The V gene lost 0 bases and the J gene lost 8 bases, with 9 bases spanning the gap. The germline V gene has CDR1 SGHRS and CDR2 YFSETQ. CDR3 DNA: TGCGCCAGCAGCTTGGTCGGATACGATTCACCCCTCCACTTT. Protein sequence: CASSLVGYDSPLHF.

The chain couples TRBV3-1 to TRBJ2-7, with D unresolved. V lost 0 bases to trimming and J lost 2 bases, with 11 bases between them. The V gene's germline CDR1 is LGHDT and CDR2 YNNKEL (reference sequence). CDR3 size: 15 residues. The CDR3 DNA is TGTGCCAGCAGCCAAGAGCCCCCATATGCCTACGAGCAGTACTTC. Amino acids: CASSQEPPYAYEQYF.

This clonotype was detected only a few times. The rearrangement uses TRBV10-3 and TRBJ2-5; D call uncertain. CDR3 length: 14 amino acids. The germline gives CDR1 ENHRY, CDR2 SYGVKD. The V end lost 4 bases, the J end lost 2 bases, and 11 bases lay between the germline ends. CDR3 amino acids: CAISADGTQETQYF. As DNA, the CDR3 is TGTGCCATCAGTGCTGACGGTACACAAGAGACCCAGTACTTC.

The rearrangement links TRBV20-1 to TRBJ1-2; 7 bases line up with TRBD1. There are 15 residues in the CDR3. The junction had 7 bases not matched to a gene; V was cut back by 0 bases and J by 3 bases. Germline lookup yields CDR1 DFQATT and CDR2 SNEGSKA (reference sequence). CDR3 DNA sequence: TGCAGTGCTAGAGATCCCAGAGGGGGCGACTATGGCTACACCTTC. Amino acids: CSARDPRGGDYGYTF.

This chain connects TRBV6-1 to TRBJ1-2; D is unclear. Trimming took 6 bases from V and 2 from J, leaving 16 bases between them. Germline values: CDR1 MNHNS, CDR2 SASEGT. The CDR3 length is 15 residues. The CDR3 reads CASSPLGSGNYGYTF. CDR3 nucleotides: TGTGCCAGCAGCCCGTTAGGTTCTGGGAACTATGGCTACACCTTC.

The chain recombines TRBV7-8 with TRBJ2-1; the match to TRBD1 covers 10 bases. The germline gives CDR1 SGHVS, CDR2 FQNEAQ. The CDR3 extends over 16 amino acids. V gave up 5 bases and J gave up 8 bases; unmatched junction bases: 12. Written as DNA, the CDR3 is TGTGCCAGCAGCCAATCCACCGGGACAGGGGCCGATGAGCAGTTCTTC. Protein sequence: CASSQSTGTGADEQFF. The whole variable domain, remainder taken from reference TRBV7-8 and TRBJ2-1, is GAGVSQSPRYKVAKRGQDVALRCDPISGHVSLFWYQQALGQGPEFLTYFQNEAQLDKSGLPSDRFFAERPEGSVSTLKIQRTQQEDSAVYLCASSQSTGTGADEQFFGPGTRLTVL.

This clonotype was seen only a few times. CDR3: CASSPRRTNYGYTF. CDR3 coding DNA: TGTGCCAGCAGCCCTAGGCGAACTAACTATGGCTACACCTTC. The chain employs TRBV12-3 or TRBV12-4 and TRBJ1-2, with D uncertain. The V and J ends lost 6 bases and 0 bases respectively, with 11 bases between them. This CDR3 spans 14 amino acids.

The CDR3 spells CASSLPARVAETQYF. The CDR3 nucleotides read TGTGCCAGCAGTTTACCCGCCAGGGTAGCGGAGACCCAGTACTTC. The J gene is TRBJ2-5, the V gene TRBV28; D may correspond to TRBD1 or TRBD2 (5 bases each). CDR3 length: 15 amino acids. V shed 2 bases and J shed 5 bases, with 15 bases lying between them. Germline CDR1 and CDR2: MDHEN and SYDVKM.

This clonotype appeared a few times. The chain uses TRBV20-1 and TRBJ1-5; 9 positions agree with TRBD1. Trimming cost V 3 bases and J 4 bases; bases outside gene matches: 1. The CDR3 is made up of 13 amino acids. Looked up from germline, CDR1 is DFQATT and CDR2 is SNEGSKA (reference sequence). The CDR3 spells CSASGQGNQPQHF. In nucleotides, the CDR3 is TGCAGTGCTAGTGGACAGGGGAATCAGCCCCAGCATTTT.

There are a few counts of this clonotype. The chain recombines TRBV20-1 with TRBJ2-1; D is undetermined. Looked up from germline, CDR1 is DFQATT and CDR2 is SNEGSKA (reference sequence). This CDR3 region has 14 residues. V was shortened by 3 bases and J by 8 bases, with 17 bases between the two germline ends. The CDR3 here is CSASGAMLGDEQFF. As DNA, the CDR3 is TGCAGTGCTAGCGGCGCGATGCTTGGGGATGAGCAGTTCTTC.

This clonotype has only a few counts. J is TRBJ1-2 and V is TRBV28; possible D gene TRBD1, 5 bases. V was clipped by 3 bases and J by 5 bases, with 7 bases between them. The CDR3 is made up of 12 amino acids. Germline lookup yields CDR1 MDHEN and CDR2 SYDVKM. Here the CDR3 reads CASSFGAYGYTF. The CDR3 DNA follows: TGTGCCAGCAGTTTTGGGGCTTATGGCTACACCTTC.

The chain has TRBV11-2 and TRBJ2-7; D is perhaps TRBD2 (5 bases). With 0 bases removed from V and 6 bases from J, the gap between germline ends came to 12 bases. The CDR3 extends over 14 amino acids. CDR1 and CDR2 from the germline V gene are SGHAT and FQNNGV. The CDR3 nucleotides are TGTGCCAGCAGCTTAGAACAACTGAGCGGCGAGCAGTACGTC. It is translated as CASSLEQLSGEQYV.

The genes are TRBV24-1 and TRBJ2-1; D remains unclear. The germline V and J ends were trimmed by 4 bases and 7 bases, with 19 bases remaining between them. Germline V lookup: CDR1 KGHDR, CDR2 SFDVKD. The CDR3 is 16 residues long. CDR3 DNA sequence: TGTGCCACCAGTGACCTGGACGAACGGGTCGGGAATGAGCAGTTCTTC. Amino acids: CATSDLDERVGNEQFF.

CDR3 residues: CASSAKGGEAFF. The CDR3 DNA reads TGTGCCAGCAGCGCCAAAGGAGGGGAAGCTTTCTTT. V gene TRBV12-3 or TRBV12-4 combines with J gene TRBJ1-1; no definite D call. With 6 bases removed from V and 8 bases from J, the gap between germline ends came to 13 bases. This CDR3 spans 12 amino acids.

The sample holds a few counts of this clonotype. The DNA for the CDR3 is TGTGCCAGCAGCTTAGTACTGGGACAGGGATTCTCACCCCTCCACTTT. Amino acid sequence: CASSLVLGQGFSPLHF. The V gene is TRBV11-2, the J gene TRBJ1-6, with 9 nucleotides matching TRBD1. Germline values: CDR1 SGHAT, CDR2 FQNNGV. The CDR3 is 16 amino acids. The V and J ends lost 1 base and 10 bases, in that order; junction bases with no gene match: 8.

This clonotype came up a few times. The chain carries TRBV20-1 and TRBJ2-7; TRBD2 agrees at 11 bases. CDR3 length: 15 amino acids. Trimming removed 2 bases from V and 5 bases from J; junction bases left unmatched: 8. The germline CDR1 and CDR2 sequences are DFQATT and SNEGSKA (reference sequence). The CDR3 DNA is TGCAGTGCTAGATTAGCGGGAGGGCCGAGAAACGAGCAGTACTTC. Its translation is CSARLAGGPRNEQYF.

The V and J genes are TRBV6-5 and TRBJ2-7, with unresolved D. V gave up 7 bases and J gave up 4 bases, with 11 bases separating them. Per germline, CDR1 MNHEY and CDR2 SVGAGI. The CDR3 covers 12 residues. The CDR3 nucleotides read TGTGCCAGCATCCCCACCAAGTACGAGCAGTACGTC. It yields the protein CASIPTKYEQYV.

The chain employs TRBV5-1 and TRBJ2-1; D gene uncertain. V was pared by 3 bases and J by 0 bases, with 13 bases between. Germline-derived CDR1 and CDR2 are SGHRS and YFSETQ. This CDR3 contains 16 residues. CDR3 loop: CASSSVARSSYNEQFF. As DNA, the CDR3 is TGCGCCAGCAGCTCTGTAGCCAGAAGCTCCTACAATGAGCAGTTCTTC.

This clonotype was seen a handful of times. The chain recombines TRBV12-3 or TRBV12-4 with TRBJ2-3, with unresolved D. The ends were cut back, 5 bases at V and 2 bases at J, with 11 bases in the middle. The CDR3 runs to 14 residues. Here the CDR3 reads CASSRIPYTDTQYF. As DNA, the CDR3 is TGTGCCAGCAGTCGGATTCCATACACAGATACGCAGTATTTT.

The J gene is TRBJ1-1, the V gene TRBV10-3; D is ambiguous. The V end lost 3 bases, the J end lost 3 bases, and 14 bases lay between the germline ends. The CDR3 covers 15 residues. From germline, CDR1 is ENHRY and CDR2 SYGVKD. The DNA for the CDR3 is TGTGCCATCAGTGAACCAGCGGGAGGGCACACTGAAGCTTTCTTT. The encoded protein is CAISEPAGGHTEAFF.

The chain uses TRBV5-5 and TRBJ1-1; the match to TRBD1 covers 9 bases. From germline, CDR1 is SGHKS and CDR2 YYEKEE (reference sequence). V lost 2 bases to trimming and J lost 0 bases; unmatched junction nucleotides: 5. The CDR3 is 16 residues long. The CDR3 nucleotides are TGTGCCAGCAGCTTCCGGACAGGGGTGATGAACACTGAAGCTTTCTTT. Its protein product is CASSFRTGVMNTEAFF. Filled out from reference TRBV5-5 and TRBJ1-1, the complete variable domain reads DAGVTQSPTHLIKTRGQQVTLRCSPISGHKSVSWYQQVLGQGPQFIFQYYEKEERGRGNFPDRFSARQFPNYSSELNVNALLLGDSALYLCASSFRTGVMNTEAFFGQGTRLTVV.

V gene TRBV3-1 combines with J gene TRBJ2-7; unclear D gene. V lost 6 bases and J 7 bases, leaving 13 bases between the germline ends. Germline lookup yields CDR1 LGHDT and CDR2 YNNKEL (reference sequence). This CDR3 region has 12 residues. CDR3 region: CASSLHAREQYF. CDR3 nucleotide sequence: TGTGCCAGCAGTCTACACGCTAGGGAGCAGTACTTC.

This clonotype has more than one count but fewer than ten. The rearrangement links TRBV5-6 to TRBJ1-4; D gene ambiguous. The CDR3 extends over 13 amino acids. Germline assignment: CDR1 SGHDT and CDR2 YYEEEE. V lost 4 bases to trimming and J lost 4 bases, with 8 bases between them. CDR3 nucleotide sequence: TGTGCCAGCAGCGATACAGTTAATGAAAAACTGTTTTTT. This codes for CASSDTVNEKLFF.

The chain combines TRBV7-9 with TRBJ1-6; TRBD1 might be the D (5 bases). The CDR3 sequence is 14 residues long. V gave up 5 bases and J gave up 9 bases, with 14 bases separating them. Germline-derived CDR1 and CDR2 are SEHNR and FQNEAQ (reference sequence). This chain's CDR3 is CASSKQVGASPLHF. CDR3 sequence (DNA): TGTGCCAGCAGCAAACAGGTCGGAGCTTCACCCCTCCACTTT.

Only one count was recorded for this clonotype. J is TRBJ2-3 and V is TRBV7-2, with 7 bases that match TRBD2. The length of the CDR3 is 14 residues. The germline V gene has CDR1 SGHTA and CDR2 FQGNSA. J gave up 5 bases and V 5 bases, and 7 bases lay outside the gene matches. The DNA of the CDR3 is TGTGCCAGCAGCCGGAGCGGGGTTATAGATACGCAGTATTTT. Protein: CASSRSGVIDTQYF.

This chain joins TRBV20-1 and TRBJ1-5; tentative D call: TRBD1 (5 bases). The CDR3 length is 9 residues. Trimming cost V 6 bases and J 9 bases, with 6 bases left between them. From germline, CDR1 is DFQATT and CDR2 SNEGSKA (reference sequence). Here the CDR3 DNA reads TGCAGTGCGGGGGGGCCCCAGCATTTT. It specifies CSAGGPQHF.

The chain uses TRBV3-1 and TRBJ2-5; D is possibly TRBD1 or TRBD2 (6 bases each). Trimming took off 4 bases at V and 5 bases at J, with 11 bases between the two ends. The CDR3 covers 13 residues. Looked up from germline, CDR1 is LGHDT and CDR2 is YNNKEL (reference sequence). The CDR3 DNA reads TGTGCCAGCAGCCGACCCGGGGGCGAGACCCAGTACTTC. Residues: CASSRPGGETQYF.

CDR3 sequence reads: CASSPTGTGGWETQYF. The CDR3 DNA sequence: TGTGCCAGCAGTCCCACCGGGACAGGGGGCTGGGAGACCCAGTACTTC. The rearrangement uses TRBV25-1 and TRBJ2-5, with TRBD1 identical over 12 bases. V lost 5 bases, J lost 5 bases, and 9 bases stayed unmatched. This CDR3 is built from 16 residues. CDR1 is MGHDK, CDR2 SYGVNS, per germline. The full variable domain, with the rest looked up from reference TRBV25-1 and TRBJ2-5, is EADIYQTPRYLVIGTGKKITLECSQTMGHDKMYWYQQDPGMELHLIHYSYGVNSTEKGDLSSESTVSRIRTEHFPLTLESARPSHTSQYLCASSPTGTGGWETQYFGPGTRLLVL.

This clonotype has only a few counts. V is TRBV5-1 and J is TRBJ2-1; D is uncertain. This CDR3 spans 12 amino acids. The germline V gene encodes CDR1 SGHRS and CDR2 YFSETQ. Trimming removed 2 bases at V and 10 bases at J, with 10 bases between. The CDR3 coding sequence is TGCGCCAGCAGCTTCTCCCTTGGGGAGCAGTTCTTC. Its translation: CASSFSLGEQFF.

This clonotype was recorded a few times. The rearrangement links TRBV7-9 to TRBJ1-1; maybe TRBD1 (6 bases). CDR1 and CDR2 from the germline V gene are SEHNR and FQNEAQ (reference sequence). The V end was cut by 4 bases, the J end by 2 bases, with 17 bases between. The CDR3 has 16 amino acids. The CDR3 nucleotides read TGTGCCAGCAGCTCCAGACCGGGACACACAAACACTGAAGCTTTCTTT. It is translated as CASSSRPGHTNTEAFF. Drawing the rest from reference TRBV7-9 and TRBJ1-1, the complete variable domain is DTGVSQNPRHKITKRGQNVTFRCDPISEHNRLYWYRQTLGQGPEFLTYFQNEAQLEKSRLLSDRFSAERPKGSFSTLEIQRTEQGDSAMYLCASSSRPGHTNTEAFFGQGTRLTVV.